The 15 T cell receptor beta chains listed next were all sequenced from one sample in a study of cytomegalovirus exposure and HLA in healthy donors. 60 Vbeta and 13 Jbeta primers were used in PCR. Repertoires were generated with immunoSEQ multiplex PCR, while TCRdb's copy carries only in-frame clones and drops some. The data show fewer than 200,000 clones, approximately 77% seen once. The specimen sequenced was PBMCs. The receptors here all came from a male donor in good health and CMV-seropositive.

This chain connects TRBV30 to TRBJ1-2; D is ambiguous. The V gene lost 1 base and the J gene lost 3 bases, with 9 bases spanning the gap. The CDR3 runs 13 residues. The germline V gene has CDR1 GTSNPN and CDR2 SVGIG (reference sequence). Here the CDR3 DNA reads TGTGCCTGGAGTGGGCGGGCTGACTATGGCTACACCTTC. It yields the protein CAWSGRADYGYTF.

The CDR3 region has the DNA TGTGCCAGTAGTATACAGGACAGAGAGACCCAGTACTTC. It yields the protein CASSIQDRETQYF. This chain joins TRBV19 and TRBJ2-5, with D possibly matching TRBD1 (6 bases). This CDR3 region has 13 residues. Germline V CDR1 and CDR2: LNHDA, SQIVND (reference sequence). The germline V and J ends were trimmed by 2 bases and 4 bases, with 8 bases remaining between them.

DNA of the CDR3: TGTGCCAGCAGCTTTTCGACAGGTTCACGCTACGAGCAGTACTTC. It is translated as CASSFSTGSRYEQYF. This sequence joins TRBV11-2 and TRBJ2-7; possibly TRBD1 for D (6 bases). This CDR3 is 15 amino acids long. The germline V gene has CDR1 SGHAT and CDR2 FQNNGV. Trimming stripped 3 bases from V and 3 bases from J, with 15 bases between.

This chain joins TRBV2 and TRBJ2-5, with 10 bases fitting TRBD1. The tail of the sequence fits TRBJ2-7 better, so the J call may be wrong. Germline CDR1 is SNHLY and CDR2 is FYNNEI. The CDR3 totals 14 residues. The CDR3 DNA follows: TGTGCCAGCAGGCCCGGGACAGGGGCCTACGAGCAGTACTTC. This sequence encodes CASRPGTGAYEQYF.

The chain combines TRBV19 with TRBJ2-6; 8 bases agree with TRBD2. Germline V CDR1 and CDR2: LNHDA, SQIVND (reference sequence). Losses at the gene ends were 6 bases for V and 4 bases for J; bases not matched to a gene: 5. There are 15 residues in the CDR3. CDR3 in amino acids: CASSGGASGANVLTF. The DNA for the CDR3 is TGTGCCAGTAGCGGGGGGGCCTCGGGGGCCAACGTCCTGACTTTC.

V gene TRBV2 combines with J gene TRBJ1-2; 9 nucleotides agree with TRBD1. The CDR3 totals 13 residues. V lost 2 bases, J lost 6 bases, and 1 base stayed unmatched. Germline loops: CDR1 SNHLY, CDR2 FYNNEI. The CDR3: CASSERDRDGYTF. The CDR3 coding sequence is TGTGCCAGCAGTGAACGGGACAGGGATGGCTACACCTTC.

This chain uses TRBV5-1 with TRBJ1-1; a possible D gene is TRBD1 (6 bases). This CDR3 region has 12 residues. Germline V gene lookup returns CDR1 SGHRS and CDR2 YFSETQ. Trimming removed 7 bases from V and 4 bases from J, with 11 bases in between. In nucleotides, the CDR3 is TGCGCCAGCTCAGGGGTGGGCACTGAAGCTTTCTTT. Protein product: CASSGVGTEAFF.

The chain employs TRBV6-4 and TRBJ2-3; 9 bases map to TRBD2. The J segment lost 3 bases and the V segment lost 3 bases, leaving 4 bases of the junction unmatched. The V gene's germline CDR1 is MRHNA and CDR2 SNTAGT. The CDR3 is made up of 15 amino acids. The chain's CDR3 is CASSEGGGATDTQYF. CDR3 in DNA: TGTGCCAGCAGTGAAGGCGGGGGGGCAACAGATACGCAGTATTTT.

This sequence joins TRBV4-2 and TRBJ2-5; D gene ambiguous. The DNA end is more similar to TRBJ2-7, so the J call may be wrong. In germline, CDR1 is LGHNA, CDR2 YNFKEQ. The CDR3 is made up of 12 amino acids. For the CDR3, the DNA is TGTGCCAGCAGCCATTCTCGCGTCGAGCAGTACTTC. This gives the protein CASSHSRVEQYF.

The V and J genes are TRBV6-1 and TRBJ2-7; D not resolved. This CDR3 has 13 residues. Trimming stripped 3 bases from V and 8 bases from J, with 14 bases between. Germline-derived CDR1 and CDR2 are MNHNS and SASEGT. CDR3 sequence reads: CASSDPTVAKQYF. DNA of the CDR3: TGTGCCAGCAGTGACCCCACGGTCGCAAAGCAGTACTTC.

The gene calls are TRBV21-1 and TRBJ1-2. TRBV21-1 is marked as a pseudogene. This CDR3 is built from 14 residues. The CDR3 region has the DNA TGTGCCAGCAGCAAAGACCGGGGATCCTATGGCTACACCTTC. Translating gives CASSKDRGSYGYTF.

This chain uses TRBV2 with TRBJ1-5, with 8 nucleotides matching TRBD1. CDR3 length: 15 residues. J lost 10 bases, V lost 6 bases, and 14 bases had no gene match. Germline V gene data show CDR1 as SNHLY and CDR2 as FYNNEI. The CDR3, as DNA: TGTGCCAGCAGCAACTTGGGACAGGCAGGTGGACCCCAGCATTTT. Translated: CASSNLGQAGGPQHF.

The chain carries TRBV5-1 and TRBJ2-5; perhaps TRBD2 as D (6 bases). Trimming removed 7 bases at V and 5 bases at J, with 15 bases between. Germline CDR1 reads SGHRS; CDR2 reads YFSETQ. CDR3 size: 13 residues. CDR3 in amino acids: CASCRGFGETQYF. CDR3 bases: TGCGCCAGCTGTCGGGGGTTTGGCGAGACCCAGTACTTC.

This clone has just one count. The chain joins TRBV5-1 to TRBJ1-1; D gene unclear. V was trimmed by 5 bases and J by 3 bases, leaving 14 bases between them. Germline V lookup: CDR1 SGHRS, CDR2 YFSETQ. This CDR3 is built from 14 residues. CDR3 in DNA: TGCGCCAGCAGTTTCACCGGGAGGGACACTGAAGCTTTCTTT. Its protein is CASSFTGRDTEAFF.

CDR3 sequence: CASSLATGDTDTQYF. CDR3 DNA: TGTGCCAGCAGCTTGGCTACAGGGGACACAGATACGCAGTATTTT. The V and J genes are TRBV5-4 and TRBJ2-3; TRBD1 aligns across 7 bases. This CDR3 is 15 amino acids long. Per the germline V gene, CDR1 is SGHNT and CDR2 is YYREEE (reference sequence). V lost 0 bases and J lost 2; bases outside the gene matches: 3.